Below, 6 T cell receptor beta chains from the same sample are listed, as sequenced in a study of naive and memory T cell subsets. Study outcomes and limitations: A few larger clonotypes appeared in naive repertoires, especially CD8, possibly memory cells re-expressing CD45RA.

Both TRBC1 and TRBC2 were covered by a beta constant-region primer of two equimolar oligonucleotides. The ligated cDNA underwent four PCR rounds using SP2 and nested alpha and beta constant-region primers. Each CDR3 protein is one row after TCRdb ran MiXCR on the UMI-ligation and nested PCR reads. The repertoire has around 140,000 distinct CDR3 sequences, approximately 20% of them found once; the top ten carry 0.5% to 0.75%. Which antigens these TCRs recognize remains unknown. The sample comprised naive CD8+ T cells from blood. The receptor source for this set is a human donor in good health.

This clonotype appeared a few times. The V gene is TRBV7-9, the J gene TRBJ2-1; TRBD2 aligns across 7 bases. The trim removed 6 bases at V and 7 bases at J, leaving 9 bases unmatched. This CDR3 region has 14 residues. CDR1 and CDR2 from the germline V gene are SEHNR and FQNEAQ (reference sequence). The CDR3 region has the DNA TGTGCCAGCAGGGGGGGGTTCGGAGTAAATGAGCAGTTCTTC. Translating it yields CASRGGFGVNEQFF.

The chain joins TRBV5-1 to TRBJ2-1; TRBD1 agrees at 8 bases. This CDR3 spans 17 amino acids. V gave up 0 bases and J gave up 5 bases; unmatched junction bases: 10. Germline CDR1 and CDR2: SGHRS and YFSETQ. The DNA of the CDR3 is TGCGCCAGCAGCTTGGCCCCGTTAGGGACAGGAGACAATGAGCAGTTCTTC. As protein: CASSLAPLGTGDNEQFF.

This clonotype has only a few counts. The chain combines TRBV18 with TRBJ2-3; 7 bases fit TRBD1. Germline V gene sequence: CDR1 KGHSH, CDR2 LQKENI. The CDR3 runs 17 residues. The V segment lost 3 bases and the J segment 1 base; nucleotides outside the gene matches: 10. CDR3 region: CASSPHRGTEGTDTQYF. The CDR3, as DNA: TGTGCCAGCTCACCGCACAGGGGAACGGAGGGCACAGATACGCAGTATTTT.

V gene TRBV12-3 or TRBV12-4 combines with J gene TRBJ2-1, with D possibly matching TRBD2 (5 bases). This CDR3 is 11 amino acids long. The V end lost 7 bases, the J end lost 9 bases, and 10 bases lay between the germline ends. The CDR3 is CASTSGGEQFF. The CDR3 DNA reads TGTGCCAGCACCAGTGGAGGTGAGCAGTTCTTC.

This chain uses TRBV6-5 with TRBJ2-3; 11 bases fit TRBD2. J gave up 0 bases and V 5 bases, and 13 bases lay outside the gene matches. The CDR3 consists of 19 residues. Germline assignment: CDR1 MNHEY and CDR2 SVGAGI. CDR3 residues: CASSPALAGGPSSTDTQYF. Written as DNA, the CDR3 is TGTGCCAGCAGTCCGGCTCTAGCGGGAGGCCCTTCGAGCACAGATACGCAGTATTTT.

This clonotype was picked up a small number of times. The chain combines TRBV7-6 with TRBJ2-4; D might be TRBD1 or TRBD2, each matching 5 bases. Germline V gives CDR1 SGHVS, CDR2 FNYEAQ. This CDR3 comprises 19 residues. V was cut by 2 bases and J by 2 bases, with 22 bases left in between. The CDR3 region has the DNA TGTGCCAGCAGCTTAATCCCGACCCCGGGACCATATACCAAAAACATTCAGTACTTC. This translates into CASSLIPTPGPYTKNIQYF.